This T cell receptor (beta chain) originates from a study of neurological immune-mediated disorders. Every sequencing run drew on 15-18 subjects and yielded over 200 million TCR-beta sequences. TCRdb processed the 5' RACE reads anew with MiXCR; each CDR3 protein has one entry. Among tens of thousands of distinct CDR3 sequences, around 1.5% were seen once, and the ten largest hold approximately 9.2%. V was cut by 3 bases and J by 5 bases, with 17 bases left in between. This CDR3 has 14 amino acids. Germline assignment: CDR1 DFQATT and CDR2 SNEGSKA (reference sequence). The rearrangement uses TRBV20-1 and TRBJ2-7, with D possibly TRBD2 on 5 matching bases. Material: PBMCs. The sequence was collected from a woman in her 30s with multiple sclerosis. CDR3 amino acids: CSASRTCGLDEQYF. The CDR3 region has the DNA TGCAGTGCTAGCCGGACTTGCGGTCTGGACGAGCAGTACTTC.